Following are 11 T cell receptor beta chains from one sample sequenced in a study of blood T cell repertoires in COVID-19. The repertoire was sequenced with immunoSEQ multiplex PCR; TCRdb's copy has only in-frame clones and lacks some. The sample carries around 260,000 clones, more than 80% recorded once. The source material was peripheral blood. The receptors here all came from a woman aged 25 to 45 with active or convalescent COVID-19.

The count of this clone is one. An end of the junction does not agree with germline; a read error may underlie this. J is TRBJ2-3 and V is TRBV7-2; 7 bases fit TRBD1. The CDR3 contains 13 residues. Germline V CDR1 and CDR2: SGHTA, FQGNSA. CDR3 loop: CASSLESRGIEHF. CDR3 coding DNA: TGTGCCAGCAGCTTAGAAAGCAGGGGGATTGAGCATTTT.

The V call is TRBV18, the J call TRBJ1-4, with TRBD1 matching 7 bases. J gave up 5 bases and V 6 bases, and 9 bases lay outside the gene matches. The germline gives CDR1 KGHSH, CDR2 LQKENI. The CDR3 is 15 amino acids. CDR3 protein: CASSDVRGVNEKLFF. The CDR3 nucleotides read TGTGCCAGCTCGGACGTCAGGGGGGTCAATGAAAAACTGTTTTTT.

This chain links TRBV4-1 with TRBJ2-2; 8 bases fit TRBD1. The J segment lost 8 bases and the V segment lost 1 base, leaving 3 bases of the junction unmatched. The length of the CDR3 is 14 residues. Germline CDR1 is MGHRA and CDR2 is YSYEKL. CDR3 amino acids: CASSQAQGVGELFF. In DNA, the CDR3 is TGCGCCAGCAGCCAAGCACAGGGGGTTGGGGAGCTGTTTTTT.

This clone was seen more than once but under ten times. The genes are TRBV6-2 or TRBV6-3 and TRBJ2-7; 7 nucleotides line up with TRBD2. Per germline, CDR1 MNHEY and CDR2 SVGEGT. The CDR3 has 17 amino acids. V shed 2 bases and J 5 bases; nucleotides not matched to a gene: 15. The CDR3 sequence is CASSYEGLKTSTHEQYF. The DNA of the CDR3 is TGTGCCAGCAGTTACGAAGGCCTTAAGACTAGCACCCACGAGCAGTACTTC.

The CDR3 DNA reads TGTGCCAGCTCACTAATCCTTAGCGGGCATTACACAGATACGCAGTATTTT. Protein: CASSLILSGHYTDTQYF. The V call is TRBV18, the J call TRBJ2-3, with TRBD2 matching over 7 bases. V lost 4 bases, J lost 2 bases, and 12 bases stayed unmatched. This CDR3 comprises 17 residues. The germline V gene has CDR1 KGHSH and CDR2 LQKENI.

V gene TRBV20-1 combines with J gene TRBJ1-1; 7 nucleotides agree with TRBD1. V shed 4 bases, J shed 7 bases, and the junction held 3 bases outside the gene matches. The CDR3 has 11 amino acids. Germline V gene data show CDR1 as DFQATT and CDR2 as SNEGSKA (reference sequence). In DNA, the CDR3 is TGCAGTGCTATAAACAGGGGTGAAGCTTTCTTT. Translated, it gives CSAINRGEAFF.

CDR3 loop: CASSPLSGQGSEAFF. DNA of the CDR3: TGTGCCAGCTCACCCCTTAGTGGACAGGGGTCTGAAGCTTTCTTT. The chain has TRBV18 and TRBJ1-1; 9 positions match TRBD1. The CDR3 covers 15 residues. In germline, CDR1 is KGHSH, CDR2 LQKENI. V lost 3 bases and J lost 6; bases outside the gene matches: 8.

The chain employs TRBV9 and TRBJ1-1, with D perhaps TRBD1 (6 bases). Trimming removed 3 bases from V and 1 base from J, with 13 bases in between. Germline assignment: CDR1 SGDLS and CDR2 YYNGEE. This CDR3 contains 15 residues. CDR3 sequence reads: CASSAPRGTNTEAFF. The CDR3 DNA follows: TGTGCCAGCAGCGCTCCCAGGGGTACGAACACTGAAGCTTTCTTT.

This chain connects TRBV3-1 (or the pseudogene TRBV3-2) to TRBJ2-7; perhaps TRBD1 as D (6 bases). Germline-derived CDR1 and CDR2 are LGHDT and YNNKEL (reference sequence). CDR3 length: 15 residues. Between the trimmed V and J ends, which lost 3 bases and 1 base, there was a span of 13 bases. The DNA of the CDR3 is TGTGCCAGCAGCCATCGTATTACAGGGTCCTACGAGCAGTACTTC. Protein sequence: CASSHRITGSYEQYF.

This chain joins TRBV7-3 and TRBJ2-2; 9 bases align to TRBD1. Germline CDR1 and CDR2: SGHTA and FQGTGA. V dropped 3 bases and J dropped 4; count of bases not matched to a gene: 3. This CDR3 has 15 amino acids. The CDR3 coding sequence is TGTGCCAGCAGCTTGACAGGGGGAGGCACCGGGGAGCTGTTTTTT. Amino acid sequence: CASSLTGGGTGELFF.

The chain carries TRBV13 and TRBJ2-1; 13 bases map to TRBD2. This CDR3 is 15 amino acids long. The germline V gene encodes CDR1 PRHDT and CDR2 FYEKMQ (reference sequence). The V gene end was trimmed by 5 bases and the J gene end by 10 bases; junction bases not matched to a gene: 8. CDR3 sequence: CASSTGTSGVGEQFF. CDR3 bases: TGTGCCAGCAGCACGGGGACTAGCGGGGTAGGGGAGCAGTTCTTC.